The subject of this entry is one TCR beta chain. No antigen is known for it. This CDR3 has 16 residues. Deletions cut 1 base from V and 0 bases from J, with 12 bases between. Germline V gene data show CDR1 as SEHNR and CDR2 as FQNEAQ (reference sequence). These data belong to a study of T-cell reconstitution after alpha-beta-depleted transplantation in children. A TCRbeta library incorporating unique molecular identifiers was prepared. TCRdb itself ran the PCR reads through MiXCR, one entry per CDR3 protein. The sample has 700,000 to 950,000 distinct CDR3 sequences, about 16% seen once; the top ten hold approximately 5%. Findings of the study overall: The main origin of T-cell counts and diversity one year after transplant was newly produced T cells.

The sequenced sample was PBMCs, mostly from graft donor cells, obtained 360 days after TCRalphabeta/CD19-depleted stem cell transplant. The clonotype comes from a male patient between 10 and 17 years old who had a stem cell transplant for acute lymphoblastic leukemia, so the T cells may come from the graft donor. V is TRBV7-9 and J is TRBJ1-1; D unclear. Here the CDR3 reads CASSLDYGRLNTEAFF. The CDR3, as DNA: TGTGCCAGCAGCTTAGACTACGGACGGTTGAACACTGAAGCTTTCTTT. Full variable domain (outside the CDR3, taken from reference TRBV7-9 and TRBJ1-1): DTGVSQNPRHKITKRGQNVTFRCDPISEHNRLYWYRQTLGQGPEFLTYFQNEAQLEKSRLLSDRFSAERPKGSFSTLEIQRTEQGDSAMYLCASSLDYGRLNTEAFFGQGTRLTVV.